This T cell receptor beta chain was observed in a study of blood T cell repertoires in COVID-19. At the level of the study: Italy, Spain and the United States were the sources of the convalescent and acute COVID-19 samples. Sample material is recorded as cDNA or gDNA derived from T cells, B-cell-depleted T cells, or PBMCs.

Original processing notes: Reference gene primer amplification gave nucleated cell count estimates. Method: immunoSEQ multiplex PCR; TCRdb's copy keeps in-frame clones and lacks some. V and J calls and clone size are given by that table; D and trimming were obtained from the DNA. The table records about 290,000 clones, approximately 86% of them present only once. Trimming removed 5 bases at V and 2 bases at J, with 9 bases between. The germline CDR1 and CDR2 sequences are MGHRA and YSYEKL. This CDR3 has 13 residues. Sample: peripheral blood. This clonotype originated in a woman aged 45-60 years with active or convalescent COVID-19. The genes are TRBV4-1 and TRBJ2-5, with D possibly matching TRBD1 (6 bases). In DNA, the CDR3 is TGCGCCAGCAGCAGGGGGATTCAAGAGACCCAGTACTTC. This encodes CASSRGIQETQYF.